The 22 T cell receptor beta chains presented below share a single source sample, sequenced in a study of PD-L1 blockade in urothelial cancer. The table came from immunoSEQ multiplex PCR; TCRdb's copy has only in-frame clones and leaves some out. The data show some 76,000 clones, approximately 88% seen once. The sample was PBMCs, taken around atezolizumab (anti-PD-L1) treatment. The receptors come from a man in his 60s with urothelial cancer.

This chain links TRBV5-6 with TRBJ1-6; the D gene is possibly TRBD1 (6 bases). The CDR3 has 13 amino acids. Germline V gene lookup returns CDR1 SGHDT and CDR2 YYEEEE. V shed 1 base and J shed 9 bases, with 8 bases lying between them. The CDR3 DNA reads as TGTGCCAGCAGCTTGACAGGGACTTCACCCCTCCACTTT. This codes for CASSLTGTSPLHF.

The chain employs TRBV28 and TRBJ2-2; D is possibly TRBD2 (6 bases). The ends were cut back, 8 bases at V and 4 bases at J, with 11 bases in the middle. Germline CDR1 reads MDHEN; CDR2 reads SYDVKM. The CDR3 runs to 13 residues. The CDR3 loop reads CASYKAGTGELFF. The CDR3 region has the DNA TGTGCCAGCTACAAAGCGGGCACCGGGGAGCTGTTTTTT.

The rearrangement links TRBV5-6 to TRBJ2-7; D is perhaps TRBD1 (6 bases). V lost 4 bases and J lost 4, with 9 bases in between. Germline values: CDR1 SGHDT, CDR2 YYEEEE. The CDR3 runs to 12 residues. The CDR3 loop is CASSRGQYEQYF. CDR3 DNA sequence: TGTGCCAGCAGCCGTGGACAGTACGAGCAGTACTTC. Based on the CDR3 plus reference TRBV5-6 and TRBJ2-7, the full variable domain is DAGVTQSPTHLIKTRGQQVTLRCSPKSGHDTVSWYQQALGQGPQFIFQYYEEEERQRGNFPDRFSGHQFPNYSSELNVNALLLGDSALYLCASSRGQYEQYFGPGTRLTVT.

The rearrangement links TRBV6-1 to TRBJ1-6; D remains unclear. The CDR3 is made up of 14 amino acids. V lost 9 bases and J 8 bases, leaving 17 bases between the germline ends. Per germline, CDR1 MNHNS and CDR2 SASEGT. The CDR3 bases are TGTGCCAGTCGGGGTCCTGAAGGTTATTCACCCCTCCACTTT. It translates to CASRGPEGYSPLHF.

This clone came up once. The CDR3 is CASSLTRTVSEAFF. The CDR3 nucleotides read TGTGCCAGCAGCTTAACAAGGACAGTTTCTGAAGCTTTCTTT. The gene calls are TRBV7-8 and TRBJ1-1, with a tentative D call TRBD1 (6 bases). The germline CDR1 and CDR2 sequences are SGHVS and FQNEAQ. The CDR3 consists of 14 residues. V lost 2 bases, J lost 6 bases, and 13 bases lay in between.

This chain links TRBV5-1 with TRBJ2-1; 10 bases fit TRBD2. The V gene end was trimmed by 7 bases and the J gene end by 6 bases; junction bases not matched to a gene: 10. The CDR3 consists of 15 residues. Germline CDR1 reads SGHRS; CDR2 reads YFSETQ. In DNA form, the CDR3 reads TGCGCCAGCTCCATTGGCAGCGGGGGGGCCAATGAGCAGTTCTTC. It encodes CASSIGSGGANEQFF.

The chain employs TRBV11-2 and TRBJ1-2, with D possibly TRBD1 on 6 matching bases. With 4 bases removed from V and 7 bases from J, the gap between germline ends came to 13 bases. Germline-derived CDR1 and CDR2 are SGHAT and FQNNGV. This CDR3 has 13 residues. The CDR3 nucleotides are TGTGCCAGCAGCTACAGGTTGGACAGTGGCTACACCTTC. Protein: CASSYRLDSGYTF.

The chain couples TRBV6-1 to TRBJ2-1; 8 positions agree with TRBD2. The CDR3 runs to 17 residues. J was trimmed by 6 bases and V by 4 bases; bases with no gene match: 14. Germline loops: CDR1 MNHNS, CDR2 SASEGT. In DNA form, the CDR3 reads TGTGCCAGCAGTGTCCCGAATTTAGCGGGGCAAAGCAATGAGCAGTTCTTC. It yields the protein CASSVPNLAGQSNEQFF.

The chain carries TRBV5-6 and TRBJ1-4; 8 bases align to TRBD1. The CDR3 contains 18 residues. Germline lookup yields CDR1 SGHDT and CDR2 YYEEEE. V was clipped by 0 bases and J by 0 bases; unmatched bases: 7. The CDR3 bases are TGTGCCAGCAGCTTGGAGGGACAGGCCCGGGCAACTAATGAAAAACTGTTTTTT. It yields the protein CASSLEGQARATNEKLFF.

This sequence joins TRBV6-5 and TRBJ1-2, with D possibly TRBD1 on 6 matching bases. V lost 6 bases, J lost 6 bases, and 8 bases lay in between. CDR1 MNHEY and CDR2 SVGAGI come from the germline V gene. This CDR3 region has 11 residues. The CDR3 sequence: CASRHRDGYTF. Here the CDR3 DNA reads TGTGCCAGCAGACACAGGGATGGCTACACCTTC.

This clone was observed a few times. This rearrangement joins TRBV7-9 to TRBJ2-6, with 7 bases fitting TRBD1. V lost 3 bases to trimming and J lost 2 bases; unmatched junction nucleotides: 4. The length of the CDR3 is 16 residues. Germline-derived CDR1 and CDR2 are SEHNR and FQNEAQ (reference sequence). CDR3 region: CASSFYRGAGANVLTF. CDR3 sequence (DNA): TGTGCCAGCAGCTTCTACAGGGGTGCTGGGGCCAACGTCCTGACTTTC.

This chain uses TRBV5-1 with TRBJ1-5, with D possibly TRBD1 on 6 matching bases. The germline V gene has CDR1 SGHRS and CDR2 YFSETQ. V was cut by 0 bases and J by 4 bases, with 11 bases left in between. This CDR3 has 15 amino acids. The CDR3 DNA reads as TGCGCCAGCAGCTTGGAGGGGGGGGTAAATCAGCCCCAGCATTTT. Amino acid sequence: CASSLEGGVNQPQHF.

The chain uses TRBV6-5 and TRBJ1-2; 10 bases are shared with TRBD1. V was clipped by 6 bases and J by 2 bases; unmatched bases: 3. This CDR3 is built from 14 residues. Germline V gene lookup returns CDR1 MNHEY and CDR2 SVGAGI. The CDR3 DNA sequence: TGTGCCAGCAGCCCGACAGGGGGCAACTATGGCTACACCTTC. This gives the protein CASSPTGGNYGYTF.

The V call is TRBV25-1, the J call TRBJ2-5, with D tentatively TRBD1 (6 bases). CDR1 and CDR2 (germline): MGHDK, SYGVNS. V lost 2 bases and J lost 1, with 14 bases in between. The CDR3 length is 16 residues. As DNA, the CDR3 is TGTGCCAGCAGTGAAGGCCAGGGGTTGGGCCAAGAGACCCAGTACTTC. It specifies CASSEGQGLGQETQYF.

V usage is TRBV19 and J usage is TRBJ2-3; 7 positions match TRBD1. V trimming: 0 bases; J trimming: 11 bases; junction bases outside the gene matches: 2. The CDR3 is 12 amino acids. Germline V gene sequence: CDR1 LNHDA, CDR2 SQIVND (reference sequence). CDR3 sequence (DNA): TGTGCCAGTAGTATAGAGGGACAGAAGCAGTATTTT. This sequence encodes CASSIEGQKQYF. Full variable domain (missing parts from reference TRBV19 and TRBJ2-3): DGGITQSPKYLFRKEGQNVTLSCEQNLNHDAMYWYRQDPGQGLRLIYYSQIVNDFQKGDIAEGYSVSREKKESFPLTVTSAQKNPTAFYLCASSIEGQKQYFGPGTRLTVL.

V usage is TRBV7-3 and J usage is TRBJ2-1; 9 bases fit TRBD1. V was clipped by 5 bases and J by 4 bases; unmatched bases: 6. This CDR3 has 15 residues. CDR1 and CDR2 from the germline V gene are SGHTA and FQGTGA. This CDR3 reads CASSGGTGRYNEQFF. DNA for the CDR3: TGTGCCAGCAGCGGGGGGACAGGGAGATACAATGAGCAGTTCTTC. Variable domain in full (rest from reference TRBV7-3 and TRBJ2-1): GAGVSQTPSNKVTEKGKYVELRCDPISGHTALYWYRQSLGQGPEFLIYFQGTGAADDSGLPNDRFFAVRPEGSVSTLKIQRTERGDSAVYLCASSGGTGRYNEQFFGPGTRLTVL.

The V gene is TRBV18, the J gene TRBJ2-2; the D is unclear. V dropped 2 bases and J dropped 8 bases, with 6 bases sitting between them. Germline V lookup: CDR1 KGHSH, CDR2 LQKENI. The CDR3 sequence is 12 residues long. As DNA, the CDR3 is TGTGCCAGCTCACCATACGGGGGGGAGCTGTTTTTT. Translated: CASSPYGGELFF.

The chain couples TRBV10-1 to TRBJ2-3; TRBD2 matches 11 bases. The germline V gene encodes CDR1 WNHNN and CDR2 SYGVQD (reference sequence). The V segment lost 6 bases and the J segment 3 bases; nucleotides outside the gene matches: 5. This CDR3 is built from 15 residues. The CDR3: CASSQTSGATDTQYF. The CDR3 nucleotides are TGCGCCAGCAGCCAGACTAGCGGGGCTACAGATACGCAGTATTTT.

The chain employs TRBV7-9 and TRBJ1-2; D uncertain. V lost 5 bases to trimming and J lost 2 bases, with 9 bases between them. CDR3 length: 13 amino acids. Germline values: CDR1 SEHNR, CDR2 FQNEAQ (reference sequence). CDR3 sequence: CASSPGQNYGYTF. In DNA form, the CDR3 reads TGTGCCAGCAGCCCAGGCCAGAACTATGGCTACACCTTC. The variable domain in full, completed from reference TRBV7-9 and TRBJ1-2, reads DTGVSQNPRHKITKRGQNVTFRCDPISEHNRLYWYRQTLGQGPEFLTYFQNEAQLEKSRLLSDRFSAERPKGSFSTLEIQRTEQGDSAMYLCASSPGQNYGYTFGSGTRLTVV.

The CDR3 sequence is CASSLGGLAGYTDTQYF. The CDR3 nucleotides are TGTGCCAGCAGCTTGGGGGGACTAGCGGGGTATACAGATACGCAGTATTTT. This chain connects TRBV5-4 to TRBJ2-3, with 13 bases aligning to TRBD2. CDR1 is SGHNT and CDR2 is YYREEE in the germline V gene (reference sequence). The trim removed 0 bases at V and 3 bases at J, leaving 4 bases unmatched. The CDR3 extends over 17 amino acids.

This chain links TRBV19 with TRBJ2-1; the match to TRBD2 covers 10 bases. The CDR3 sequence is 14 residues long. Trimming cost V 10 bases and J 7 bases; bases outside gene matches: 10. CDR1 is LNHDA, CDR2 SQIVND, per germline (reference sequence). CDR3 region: CATRGSGRVNEQFF. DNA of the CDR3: TGTGCCACCCGAGGAAGCGGGAGGGTTAATGAGCAGTTCTTC.

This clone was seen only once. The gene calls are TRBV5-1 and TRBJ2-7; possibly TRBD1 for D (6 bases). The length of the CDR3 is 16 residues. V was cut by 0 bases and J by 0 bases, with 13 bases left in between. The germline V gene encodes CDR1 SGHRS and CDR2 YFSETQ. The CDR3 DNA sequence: TGCGCCAGCAGCTTGGGTTCGGACAGCTTCTCCTACGAGCAGTACTTC. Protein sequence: CASSLGSDSFSYEQYF. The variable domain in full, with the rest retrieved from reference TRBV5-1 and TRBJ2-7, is KAGVTQTPRYLIKTRGQQVTLSCSPISGHRSVSWYQQTPGQGLQFLFEYFSETQRNKGNFPGRFSGRQFSNSRSEMNVSTLELGDSALYLCASSLGSDSFSYEQYFGPGTRLTVT.